The 7 T cell receptor beta chains presented below share a single source sample, sequenced in a study of cytomegalovirus exposure and HLA in healthy donors (dated by TCRdb to 2016 to 2017). Libraries were constructed by the immunoSEQ multiplex PCR assay. Sourced from immuneACCESS, this table was stored by TCRdb with only in-frame sequences that have V and J called. A share of the clones is absent; for the studies checked, an unresolved V gene accounts for under half, and the remainder has no known explanation. The sample data list some 170,000 clones, and about 88% of these were observed just once. In total, the top ten clones hold about 2.2% of the sample. The specimen sequenced was PBMCs. The receptors come from a woman aged 18-29 years in good health and CMV-seronegative.

The chain combines TRBV7-8 with TRBJ1-6, with TRBD1 as a possible D gene (6 bases). Per germline, CDR1 SGHVS and CDR2 FQNEAQ. The CDR3 is 17 residues long. V gave up 2 bases and J gave up 0 bases, with 11 bases separating them. The CDR3 region is CASSLRGGSSYNSPLHF. The CDR3, as DNA: TGTGCCAGCAGCTTAAGGGGGGGAAGCTCCTATAATTCACCCCTCCACTTT.

V usage is TRBV7-6 and J usage is TRBJ1-1, with no clear D. In germline, CDR1 is SGHVS, CDR2 FNYEAQ. V lost 1 base and J lost 5, with 17 bases in between. CDR3 size: 16 residues. CDR3 DNA: TGTGCCAGCAGCTTAGGAGGACTAGGGTCGGGTACTGAAGCTTTCTTT. It encodes CASSLGGLGSGTEAFF.

The rearrangement uses TRBV10-3 and TRBJ1-2; TRBD1 matches at 7 bases. Germline lookup yields CDR1 ENHRY and CDR2 SYGVKD. Trimming at V came to 2 bases and at J to 1 base, leaving 10 bases not matched to a gene. The CDR3 spans 17 residues. CDR3 nucleotide sequence: TGTGCCATCAGTGAGAGGGGACAGTTTTCGGTTAACTATGGCTACACCTTC. Translated: CAISERGQFSVNYGYTF.

This chain links TRBV27 with TRBJ2-4; 8 bases align to TRBD1. V was pared by 4 bases and J by 7 bases, with 6 bases of the junction left unmatched. CDR1 and CDR2 from the germline V gene are MNHEY and SMNVEV (reference sequence). The CDR3 contains 14 residues. The CDR3 loop reads CASSSRTGLNIQYF. CDR3 in DNA: TGTGCCAGCAGTTCGAGGACAGGGCTGAACATTCAGTACTTC.

The chain uses TRBV4-3 and TRBJ1-2; the D is unclear. Germline V gene sequence: CDR1 LGHNA, CDR2 YSLEER. The CDR3 has 16 amino acids. V was shortened by 0 bases and J by 4 bases, with 15 bases between the two germline ends. The DNA for the CDR3 is TGCGCCAGCAGCCAAGAAGGTCGGGAAGGAAGCTATGGCTACACCTTC. Residues: CASSQEGREGSYGYTF.

The V gene is TRBV18, the J gene TRBJ2-7, with a weak D call TRBD1 (5 bases). Trimming removed 1 base from V and 2 bases from J, with 12 bases in between. This CDR3 spans 15 amino acids. The germline CDR1 and CDR2 sequences are KGHSH and LQKENI. CDR3 nucleotides: TGTGCCAGCTCACCACGGCAGGGTCGGCCCTACGAGCAGTACTTC. It yields the protein CASSPRQGRPYEQYF.

The V call is TRBV25-1, the J call TRBJ1-2; 7 bases map to TRBD1. V trimming: 3 bases; J trimming: 5 bases; junction bases outside the gene matches: 6. This CDR3 contains 14 residues. The germline V gene has CDR1 MGHDK and CDR2 SYGVNS. DNA for the CDR3: TGTGCCAGCAGTGACTCTCAGGGGGATTATGGCTACACCTTC. Residues: CASSDSQGDYGYTF.